The 17 T cell receptor beta chains in this list originate from one sample, sequenced in a study of blood T cell repertoires in COVID-19. Produced via immunoSEQ multiplex PCR; TCRdb's table is partial and in-frame only. The sample holds approximately 170,000 clones, 86% seen once. The sample consisted of peripheral blood. Receptors were obtained from a woman between 55 and 75 years old with COVID-19, enrolled during active disease.

This clone has a single count. This rearrangement joins TRBV15 to TRBJ2-6, with D perhaps matching TRBD1 (7 bases). The CDR3 covers 15 residues. CDR1 LNHNV and CDR2 YYDKDF come from the germline V gene (reference sequence). V was shortened by 8 bases and J by 1 base, with 12 bases between the two germline ends. DNA for the CDR3: TGTGCCACCGGAGGGGGCCGATCTGGGGCCAACGTCCTGACTTTC. This encodes CATGGGRSGANVLTF.

The chain is built from TRBV11-3 and TRBJ2-5; TRBD2 agrees at 9 bases. The V gene end was trimmed by 1 base and the J gene end by 2 bases; junction bases not matched to a gene: 5. The CDR3 consists of 16 residues. Germline V gives CDR1 SGHNT, CDR2 YENEEA. The CDR3 protein is CASSLGLAGEQETQYF. The CDR3 DNA reads TGTGCCAGCAGCTTAGGGTTAGCGGGAGAACAAGAGACCCAGTACTTC.

In DNA form, the CDR3 reads TGTGCCAGCAGTTACTCGCCGGGGAACACTGAAGCTTTCTTT. Its translation: CASSYSPGNTEAFF. The rearrangement joins TRBV6-5 to TRBJ1-1; D ambiguous. Trimming removed 0 bases from V and 1 base from J, with 6 bases in between. The germline CDR1 and CDR2 sequences are MNHEY and SVGAGI. There are 14 residues in the CDR3.

This chain connects TRBV3-1 (or the pseudogene TRBV3-2) to TRBJ2-2, with D tentatively TRBD1 (6 bases). The ends were cut back, 5 bases at V and 0 bases at J, with 10 bases in the middle. Germline-derived CDR1 and CDR2 are LGHDT and YNNKEL (reference sequence). CDR3 length: 15 residues. DNA of the CDR3: TGTGCCAGCAGCTACAGGGCCGCGAACACCGGGGAGCTGTTTTTT. Its translation: CASSYRAANTGELFF.

The V and J genes are TRBV7-8 and TRBJ2-5; perhaps TRBD1 as D (6 bases). Trimming stripped 2 bases from V and 5 bases from J, with 12 bases between. From germline, CDR1 is SGHVS and CDR2 FQNEAQ. This CDR3 is built from 14 residues. CDR3 in DNA: TGTGCCAGCAGCTTACAGGGGTTCGTGGAGACCCAGTACTTC. Its protein is CASSLQGFVETQYF.

On this clone: Other DNA sequences within the sample encode an identical CDR3. The chain links TRBV5-1 to TRBJ1-5; 7 bases line up with TRBD1. There are 14 residues in the CDR3. Germline loops: CDR1 SGHRS, CDR2 YFSETQ. J lost 4 bases, V lost 4 bases, and 5 bases had no gene match. In DNA form, the CDR3 reads TGCGCCAGCAGCCCCGCAGGGGGAAATCAGCCCCAGCATTTT. Its translation is CASSPAGGNQPQHF.

This chain uses TRBV3-1 (or the pseudogene TRBV3-2) with TRBJ2-7, with 8 positions matching TRBD2. CDR1 and CDR2 from the germline V gene are LGHDT and YNNKEL (reference sequence). The CDR3 is 18 residues long. The trim removed 0 bases at V and 0 bases at J, leaving 10 bases unmatched. The CDR3 nucleotides are TGTGCCAGCAGCCAAGATGGCCGCACTAGCGGAGCCTCCTACGAGCAGTACTTC. This codes for CASSQDGRTSGASYEQYF.

The V gene is TRBV27, the J gene TRBJ1-1; D ambiguous. Germline CDR1 reads MNHEY; CDR2 reads SMNVEV (reference sequence). Trimming shortened V by 10 bases and J by 3 bases, and 9 bases separated the two germline ends. This CDR3 spans 11 amino acids. Written as DNA, the CDR3 is TGTGCCATAAAAACGGACACTGAAGCTTTCTTT. This translates into CAIKTDTEAFF.

This chain links TRBV2 with TRBJ2-1, with 9 bases fitting TRBD1. Germline CDR1 and CDR2: SNHLY and FYNNEI. Losses at the gene ends were 7 bases for V and 9 bases for J; bases not matched to a gene: 16. The CDR3 length is 16 residues. CDR3 in amino acids: CASTMTSGQGGSEQFF. The CDR3 coding sequence is TGTGCCAGCACTATGACTTCGGGACAGGGAGGTAGTGAGCAGTTCTTC.

V is TRBV6-2 or TRBV6-3 and J is TRBJ1-5, with 11 bases matching TRBD1. V lost 2 bases to trimming and J lost 4 bases; unmatched junction nucleotides: 4. Per the germline V gene, CDR1 is MNHEY and CDR2 is SVGEGT. There are 16 residues in the CDR3. CDR3 amino acids: CASSYRTGGGNQPQHF. CDR3 coding DNA: TGTGCCAGCAGTTACAGGACAGGGGGCGGGAATCAGCCCCAGCATTTT.

The chain links TRBV3-1 (or the pseudogene TRBV3-2) to TRBJ2-5, with TRBD2 matching over 8 bases. CDR1 and CDR2 (germline): LGHDT, YNNKEL (reference sequence). The CDR3 totals 15 residues. V lost 4 bases to trimming and J lost 5 bases; unmatched junction nucleotides: 9. The CDR3 sequence is CASSRDGRADETQYF. The DNA for the CDR3 is TGTGCCAGCAGCCGGGACGGGAGGGCTGATGAGACCCAGTACTTC.

The genes are TRBV28 and TRBJ1-6, with D unresolved. The CDR3 is made up of 14 amino acids. The ends were cut back, 8 bases at V and 2 bases at J, with 10 bases in the middle. Germline CDR1 MDHEN, CDR2 SYDVKM. The CDR3 nucleotides read TGTGCCAGCGGCACCGGGACCTATAATTCACCCCTCCACTTT. Amino acids: CASGTGTYNSPLHF.

Here the CDR3 reads CSVEELFTGELFF. The CDR3 DNA reads TGCAGCGTTGAAGAACTGTTCACCGGGGAGCTGTTTTTT. The chain couples TRBV29-1 to TRBJ2-2, with D unresolved. Per the germline V gene, CDR1 is SQVTM and CDR2 is ANQGSEA. The CDR3 has 13 residues. Trimming took off 0 bases at V and 4 bases at J, with 6 bases between the two ends.

Worth noting for this clone: The sample contains more than one DNA sequence encoding this CDR3. This chain links TRBV4-3 with TRBJ1-2; no firm D call. Germline-derived CDR1 and CDR2 are LGHNA and YSLEER. This CDR3 contains 13 residues. The V end lost 0 bases, the J end lost 4 bases, and 6 bases lay between the germline ends. The DNA of the CDR3 is TGCGCCAGCAGCCAAGACACCGGCTATGGCTACACCTTC. It yields the protein CASSQDTGYGYTF.

This clone was observed a single time. The chain recombines TRBV6-5 with TRBJ1-3, with 9 bases matching TRBD1. Germline CDR1 is MNHEY and CDR2 is SVGAGI. After removal of 0 bases from V and 2 bases from J, the junction contained 2 bases not matched to a gene. The CDR3 extends over 16 amino acids. Here the CDR3 DNA reads TGTGCCAGCAGTTACTCGAGGACAGGGGCTGGAAACACCATATATTTT. Translated: CASSYSRTGAGNTIYF.

The chain employs TRBV19 and TRBJ2-7, with D perhaps matching TRBD2 (5 bases). V lost 5 bases and J 0 bases, leaving 20 bases between the germline ends. The CDR3 runs 17 residues. Germline CDR1 is LNHDA and CDR2 is SQIVND (reference sequence). CDR3 coding DNA: TGTGCCAGTAGTTACGAGGGTCTGGGGTCGACCTCCTACGAGCAGTACTTC. Its protein is CASSYEGLGSTSYEQYF.

The rearrangement joins TRBV24-1 to TRBJ1-4, with D possibly TRBD1 on 5 matching bases. CDR3 length: 15 amino acids. The V gene lost 3 bases and the J gene lost 0 bases, with 7 bases spanning the gap. The germline V gene has CDR1 KGHDR and CDR2 SFDVKD. The CDR3 loop is CATSDGGATNEKLFF. The CDR3 DNA follows: TGTGCCACCAGTGATGGGGGGGCAACTAATGAAAAACTGTTTTTT.